This record covers a single TCR beta chain. What this receptor recognizes is not known. Base qualities were left out, and no much larger clone turns up one base away. TCR CDR3 regions were amplified from genomic DNA by multiplex PCR using the deep immunoSEQ assay. Extracted genomic DNA from each cell subset was distributed evenly across all wells of several immunoSEQ 96-well plates, and each plate was treated as a replicate. For sorted subsets, roughly 200 ng of genomic DNA, equivalent to roughly 33,000 T cell genomes, went into each replicate PCR. The purified libraries were quantified using a Qubit 3.0 fluorometer, sized with a Bioanalyzer 2100, and then quantified again using the KAPA Library Quantification kit. A separate single-read 150-cycle Illumina NextSeq 550 flow cell was used to sequence each immunoSEQ 96-well plate. As for the original processing: Because the immunoSEQ output included only junctional sequences and no quality scores, the filtering could not be the same as the filtering used for full-length reads. Sequences were annotated with PyIR, a Python wrapper for IgBLAST v1.9, using IMGT germline references to assign V/J genes and CDR3. Reads were filtered out if the reads had weak V/J assignments (E-value above 1e-6), no CDR3, stop codons, out-of-frame junctions, or ambiguous translated residues. V3J clonotypes were defined by identical inferred V gene, J gene, and CDR3 amino acid sequence. To compute the percentage overlap between repertoires, the number of shared unique clonotypes was divided by the size of the smaller repertoire. Three approaches were used to assess repertoire richness: RTK rarefaction, the Chao1 estimator, and Recon v2.1 estimates of unobserved clonotypes. For all TCRbeta clonotypes obtained by the gDNA method from a few donors, generation probabilities were computed with OLGA. The clones in this table, taken by TCRdb from immuneACCESS, are in-frame only. Not every clone is retained; where verified, under half of the shortfall comes from an unresolved V gene, and the cause of the rest is unknown. The V and J calls and clone size were taken over from that table, and D and trimming were inferred from the DNA. The table for this sample lists about 2.3 million clones; 80% to 95% of them were counted only once. The ten largest clonotypes hold 0.37% of the sample.

The data belong to a study of shared clonotypes between healthy human individuals (dated by TCRdb to between 2020 and 2021). About the investigation overall: A few men and a couple of women, aged 18 to 49 years, made up the cohort. For each donor, CD4 naive and CD4 memory were each run on three plates, CD8 naive on two plates, and CD8 memory on one plate. To estimate repertoire size and how much clonotype sharing occurs between individuals, the study deeply sequenced the blood TCR repertoires of roughly 5 healthy adults. To increase sequencing depth and limit assay-specific biases, TCR repertoire library preparation and sequencing were carried out by different laboratories using diverse techniques. Leukapheresis yielded between about 0.85 and 10 billion PBMCs per donor.

General conclusions and limits of the study: Pairwise subsampling led to the expectation that sequencing depth would affect the degree of clonotype sharing among donors. Clonotypes shared by all four sorted-subset donors showed higher generation probabilities than non-shared clonotypes. When several donors were compared, the shared fraction of clonotypes was around 5% for naive CD4, roughly 3.4% for naive CD8, 2.3% for memory CD4, and 0.35% to 0.4% for memory CD8. The small number of donors limited the genetic and exposure-history diversity represented. Incomplete sequencing was indicated by rarefaction of sorted-subset datasets, despite the large sequencing depth. Sampling was restricted to blood, and TCR repertoires in tissue are likely to differ from TCR repertoires in blood. Larger estimated clonotype richness was generally found for naive subsets than for memory subsets.

CDR1 is given as MNHEY and CDR2 as SVGAGI, both from the germline V gene. The CDR3 has 14 amino acids, counting the end cysteine and phenylalanine. Only the CDR3 part of the read is kept: 42 bases, read in frame from the first base. V is pared back by 3 bases and J by 6 bases, with 15 bases lying between the germline termini. The donors were healthy, HIV-negative adults who had no recently reported acute infections or vaccinations. Every donor was a Caucasian adult residing in Nashville, Tennessee, USA. Magnetic negative selection was used to enrich CD4+ T cells, after which naive cells were positively selected on CD45RA and the negative fraction became the memory subset. Blood was obtained by leukapheresis, after which PBMCs were separated by Ficoll-Histopaque density gradient centrifugation and cryopreserved in liquid nitrogen vapor phase. Analytical flow cytometry was used to check the purity and quantity of each magnetically sorted T cell population. Genomic DNA was isolated from each sorted fraction and quantified by UV absorbance on a Nanodrop 2000c.

The sequence was obtained from a young man in good health. Some clones in this sample may be carry-over from other donors' samples. Recombination joined TRBV6-5 with TRBJ2-7; a weak D assignment points to TRBD1 (6 bases agree). Specimen: naive CD4+ T cells from PBMCs. The cell subset or site label corresponds to: CD45RA+ positively selected. The nucleotides read TGTGCCAGCAGTTATTCACGACAGGTCCCCGAGCAGTACTTC. This sequence encodes CASSYSRQVPEQYF.